This TCR beta chain was identified during a study of cytomegalovirus exposure and HLA in healthy donors. The PCR was carried out with 60 Vbeta primers and 13 Jbeta primers. Generated by immunoSEQ multiplex PCR, the TCRdb table keeps only in-frame clones and is missing some. The profile covers about 130,000 clones, with about two thirds appearing a single time and about 3.1% taken by the ten largest. From germline, CDR1 is MNHNY and CDR2 SVGAGI (reference sequence). This CDR3 spans 16 amino acids. The clonotype comes from a human donor in good health. This chain connects TRBV6-6 to TRBJ2-5, with D perhaps TRBD1 (5 bases). The J call may be mistaken, given a closer DNA end match to TRBJ2-7. The sample comprised PBMCs. CDR3 protein: CASSRRPGRQGSEQYF. CDR3 bases: TGTGCCAGCAGTCGACGACCCGGTAGGCAGGGAAGCGAGCAGTACTTC.